This T cell receptor (beta chain) is drawn from a study of T-cell reconstitution after alpha-beta-depleted transplantation in children. Broader study findings: T-cell numbers and diversity one year post-transplant derived largely from freshly generated T cells.

Per the germline V gene, CDR1 is SGHKS and CDR2 is YYEKEE (reference sequence). The CDR3 totals 12 residues. Unique molecular identifiers were built into the TCRbeta library. TCRdb called the PCR reads again in MiXCR, with one record for every CDR3 protein. The data contain 530,000 or so distinct CDR3 sequences, more than 20% of them singletons. Remarks on this clonotype: Its antigen is unknown. This may be a read error: a much more frequent sequence differs by one nucleotide.

The chain recombines TRBV5-5 with TRBJ2-2; D uncertain. The input for sequencing was PBMCs, taken before TCRalphabeta/CD19-depleted stem cell transplant. The sequence came from a boy younger than two with Wiskott-Aldrich syndrome, due to receive a stem cell transplant. The CDR3 reads CVSSQNTGELFF. CDR3 in DNA: TGTGTCAGCAGCCAGAACACCGGGGAGCTGTTTTTT.